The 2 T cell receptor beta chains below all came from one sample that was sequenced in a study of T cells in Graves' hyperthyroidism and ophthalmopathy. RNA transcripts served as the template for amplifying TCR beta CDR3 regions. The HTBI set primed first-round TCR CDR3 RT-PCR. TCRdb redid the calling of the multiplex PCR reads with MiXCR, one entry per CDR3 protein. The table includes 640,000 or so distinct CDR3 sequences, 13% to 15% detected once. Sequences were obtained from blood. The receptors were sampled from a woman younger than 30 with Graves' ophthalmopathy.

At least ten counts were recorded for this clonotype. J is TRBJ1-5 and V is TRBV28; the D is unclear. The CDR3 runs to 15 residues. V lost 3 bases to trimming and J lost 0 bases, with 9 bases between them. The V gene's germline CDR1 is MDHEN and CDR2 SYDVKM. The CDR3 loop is CASSFGSFSNQPQHF. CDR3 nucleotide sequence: TGTGCCAGCAGTTTCGGGAGTTTTAGCAATCAGCCCCAGCATTTT.

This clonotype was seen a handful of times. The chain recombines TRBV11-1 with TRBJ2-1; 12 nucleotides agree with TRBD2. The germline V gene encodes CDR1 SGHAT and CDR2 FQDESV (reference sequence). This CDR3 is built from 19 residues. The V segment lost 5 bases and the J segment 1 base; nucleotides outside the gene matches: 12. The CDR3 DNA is TGTGCCAGCAGCAGAGCCATTTCTAGCGGGAGGGTTTCCTACAATGAGCAGTTCTTC. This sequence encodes CASSRAISSGRVSYNEQFF.